These 32 T cell receptor beta chains were all obtained from the same sample, sequenced in a study of T cells in Graves' hyperthyroidism and ophthalmopathy (dated by TCRdb to about 2019). Library generation was performed with multiplex PCR. Sequencing was performed on an Illumina HiSeq 2000. The TCR beta CDR3 regions were amplified from the RNA transcripts. The TCR CDR3 was subjected to a first round of RT-PCR using the HTBI primer set and the Qiagen OneStep RT-PCR kit. Through fastp at Q25 and MiXCR, TCRdb rebuilt clones from the public reads, retaining in-frame beta chains. Every entry covers one CDR3 protein and lists the most common genes and DNA from its rows. The table for this sample lists more than 300,000 distinct CDR3 sequences; about 15% of them were counted only once. The ten biggest clones cover 20% to 25% of the sample. The material sequenced was blood. These TCRs come from a woman aged 25 to 45 with Graves' hyperthyroidism.

Many counts were recorded for this clonotype. V is TRBV20-1 and J is TRBJ2-1; perhaps TRBD2 as D (5 bases). The CDR3 consists of 15 residues. Trimming took off 5 bases at V and 3 bases at J, with 17 bases between the two ends. CDR1 is DFQATT and CDR2 is SNEGSKA in the germline V gene (reference sequence). Here the CDR3 reads CSAPSSEEDYNEQFF. The CDR3 nucleotides read TGCAGTGCTCCTTCGTCGGAGGAGGACTACAATGAGCAGTTCTTC.

This clonotype came up a few times. J is TRBJ1-5 and V is TRBV28, with D unclear. V shed 7 bases and J shed 6 bases, with 10 bases lying between them. CDR1 and CDR2 from the germline V gene are MDHEN and SYDVKM. The CDR3 spans 12 residues. The CDR3 reads CASTVAAQPQHF. The CDR3 DNA reads as TGTGCCAGCACCGTGGCAGCTCAGCCCCAGCATTTT. Together with reference TRBV28 and TRBJ1-5, the CDR3 gives the full variable domain: DVKVTQSSRYLVKRTGEKVFLECVQDMDHENMFWYRQDPGLGLRLIYFSYDVKMKEKGDIPEGYSVSREKKERFSLILESASTNQTSMYLCASTVAAQPQHFGDGTRLSIL.

J is TRBJ1-4 and V is TRBV7-2; a possible D gene is TRBD1 (5 bases). The CDR3 extends over 15 amino acids. Germline V lookup: CDR1 SGHTA, CDR2 FQGNSA. V was trimmed by 1 base and J by 6 bases, leaving 12 bases between them. The CDR3 is CASSLDGRVDEKLFF. CDR3 sequence (DNA): TGTGCCAGCAGCTTAGATGGCAGGGTGGATGAAAAACTGTTTTTT.

The chain combines TRBV24-1 with TRBJ1-5; 7 positions agree with TRBD1. CDR1 is KGHDR, CDR2 SFDVKD, per germline. The CDR3 sequence is 16 residues long. J lost 1 base, V lost 4 bases, and 6 bases had no gene match. The DNA of the CDR3 is TGTGCCACCAGTGACGCAAGACAGGGAAGCAATCAGCCCCAGCATTTT. Amino acids: CATSDARQGSNQPQHF.

Ten or more counts support this clonotype. The chain uses TRBV3-1 and TRBJ1-5; D may be TRBD1 (6 bases). This CDR3 is built from 15 residues. The germline V and J ends were trimmed by 2 bases and 3 bases, with 11 bases remaining between them. CDR1 LGHDT and CDR2 YNNKEL come from the germline V gene (reference sequence). The CDR3: CASSQRQEYNQPQHF. The DNA of the CDR3 is TGTGCCAGCAGCCAACGACAGGAGTACAATCAGCCCCAGCATTTT.

The DNA for the CDR3 is TGTGCCAGTAGGCCGGGACCTAGCACAGATACGCAGTATTTT. It translates to CASRPGPSTDTQYF. The V call is TRBV19, the J call TRBJ2-3; tentatively, D is TRBD1 or TRBD2 (5 bases each). Germline V gene data show CDR1 as LNHDA and CDR2 as SQIVND (reference sequence). CDR3 size: 14 residues. V lost 6 bases, J lost 0 bases, and 10 bases lay in between.

The table lists this clonotype with many counts. CDR3 amino acids: CASSTQGQGDGYTF. For the CDR3, the DNA is TGTGCCAGCAGTACTCAAGGACAGGGGGATGGCTACACCTTC. V is TRBV28 and J is TRBJ1-2; 10 bases are a match to TRBD1. The V gene's germline CDR1 is MDHEN and CDR2 SYDVKM. V lost 5 bases and J lost 6; bases outside the gene matches: 6. The CDR3 loop spans 14 amino acids.

The chain employs TRBV20-1 and TRBJ1-1, with 7 positions matching TRBD1. V lost 3 bases, J lost 2 bases, and 6 bases stayed unmatched. The CDR3 is 14 amino acids. Germline V gene lookup returns CDR1 DFQATT and CDR2 SNEGSKA (reference sequence). The DNA of the CDR3 is TGCAGTGCTAGTAGGCCAGGGGGAAACACTGAAGCTTTCTTT. Translation gives CSASRPGGNTEAFF.

CDR3 DNA sequence: TGTGCCAGTAGTATCCAGGGACAGATGGCTTTCTTT. Its protein is CASSIQGQMAFF. J is TRBJ1-1 and V is TRBV19; 7 bases line up with TRBD1. The ends lost 3 bases at V and 11 bases at J; junction bases unmatched: 6. The length of the CDR3 is 12 residues. CDR1 is LNHDA, CDR2 SQIVND, per germline (reference sequence).

This clonotype came up a few times. This chain joins TRBV6-1 and TRBJ1-1, with TRBD1 identical over 7 bases. The germline V gene encodes CDR1 MNHNS and CDR2 SASEGT. V gave up 7 bases and J gave up 6 bases; unmatched junction bases: 11. CDR3 length equals 14 residues. The chain's CDR3 is CASTITTGVPEAFF. The DNA of the CDR3 is TGTGCCAGCACCATCACAACAGGGGTTCCTGAAGCTTTCTTT.

This clonotype has more than one count but fewer than ten. The CDR3 sequence is CSARDPLGLAEETQYF. In DNA, the CDR3 is TGCAGTGCTAGAGATCCCCTCGGACTAGCGGAAGAGACCCAGTACTTC. The gene calls are TRBV20-1 and TRBJ2-5; 10 bases are a match to TRBD2. Per the germline V gene, CDR1 is DFQATT and CDR2 is SNEGSKA (reference sequence). V lost 0 bases to trimming and J lost 3 bases; unmatched junction nucleotides: 7. This CDR3 is 16 amino acids long.

The chain employs TRBV6-5 and TRBJ1-2, with TRBD1 identical over 7 bases. V shed 0 bases, J shed 7 bases, and the junction held 5 bases outside the gene matches. Germline CDR1 MNHEY, CDR2 SVGAGI. The CDR3 contains 14 residues. The CDR3 here is CASSYSPQGTGYTF. The CDR3 bases are TGTGCCAGCAGTTACTCCCCACAGGGGACTGGCTACACCTTC.

In its sample, this clonotype was seen many times. The genes are TRBV3-1 and TRBJ2-2, with D hard to call. V was cut by 4 bases and J by 1 base, with 4 bases left in between. The CDR3 runs to 13 residues. The germline gives CDR1 LGHDT, CDR2 YNNKEL (reference sequence). The CDR3: CASSRGNTGELFF. CDR3 in DNA: TGTGCCAGCAGCCGGGGGAACACCGGGGAGCTGTTTTTT.

This clonotype was recorded at least ten times. The chain links TRBV12-3 or TRBV12-4 to TRBJ2-5, with D perhaps TRBD2 (5 bases). V was clipped by 7 bases and J by 1 base, with 10 bases between them. The CDR3 consists of 13 residues. Written as DNA, the CDR3 is TGTGCCAGCATCAGGACTGGCCAAGAGACCCAGTACTTC. Protein product: CASIRTGQETQYF.

This clonotype was seen repeatedly, ten times or more. The V gene is TRBV20-1, the J gene TRBJ2-5, with D perhaps assigned TRBD1 or TRBD2 (5 bases each). Trimming shortened V by 3 bases and J by 4 bases, and 6 bases separated the two germline ends. This CDR3 is built from 11 residues. Per germline, CDR1 DFQATT and CDR2 SNEGSKA (reference sequence). The CDR3 is CSARGVETQYF. CDR3 DNA: TGCAGTGCTAGGGGGGTAGAGACCCAGTACTTC.

This clonotype was detected many times. V usage is TRBV4-1 and J usage is TRBJ1-1; the D is unclear. This CDR3 has 13 amino acids. Germline V lookup: CDR1 MGHRA, CDR2 YSYEKL. Trimming stripped 0 bases from V and 11 bases from J, with 13 bases between. The CDR3 sequence: CASSQDWSGLAFF. In DNA, the CDR3 is TGCGCCAGCAGCCAAGATTGGTCAGGCCTCGCTTTCTTT.

This clonotype has ten or more counts. The chain links TRBV27 to TRBJ2-7; D might be TRBD1 (6 bases). This CDR3 is built from 15 residues. CDR1 and CDR2 (germline): MNHEY, SMNVEV (reference sequence). Deletions cut 2 bases from V and 3 bases from J, with 14 bases between. This chain's CDR3 is CASSLTGLGVYEQYF. The CDR3 DNA is TGTGCCAGCAGTTTAACAGGGCTAGGCGTCTACGAGCAGTACTTC.

This chain joins TRBV6-1 and TRBJ1-3, with 7 bases lining up with TRBD1. CDR1 and CDR2 (germline): MNHNS, SASEGT. The CDR3 is 15 residues long. Germline trimming cut 4 bases from V and 4 bases from J; bases unmatched to any gene: 7. The CDR3 loop is CASSGDSKPGNTIYF. The DNA for the CDR3 is TGTGCCAGCAGTGGGGACAGCAAGCCGGGAAACACCATATATTTT.

This clonotype was counted many times. The chain carries TRBV20-1 and TRBJ2-5; D gene unclear. Trimming removed 4 bases at V and 3 bases at J, with 3 bases between. The germline gives CDR1 DFQATT, CDR2 SNEGSKA (reference sequence). The CDR3 totals 10 residues. The CDR3 sequence: CSAKEETQYF. The DNA for the CDR3 is TGCAGTGCTAAGGAAGAGACCCAGTACTTC.

CDR3 sequence reads: CASSVGGTGSYEQYF. The CDR3 DNA reads TGTGCCAGCAGCGTAGGTGGAACAGGAAGCTACGAGCAGTACTTC. The chain is built from TRBV9 and TRBJ2-7, with D possibly TRBD1 on 5 matching bases. Trimming removed 0 bases at V and 3 bases at J, with 13 bases between. Germline V gives CDR1 SGDLS, CDR2 YYNGEE. This CDR3 contains 15 residues.

The chain combines TRBV3-1 with TRBJ1-3, with 9 positions matching TRBD1. The V segment lost 4 bases and the J segment 2 bases; nucleotides outside the gene matches: 6. This CDR3 region has 16 residues. Germline CDR1 is LGHDT and CDR2 is YNNKEL (reference sequence). CDR3 protein: CASSPYRGLAGNTIYF. Here the CDR3 DNA reads TGTGCCAGCAGCCCATACAGGGGGCTCGCTGGAAACACCATATATTTT.

The CDR3 coding sequence is TGCAGCGTTGGACTAGTCGCAGATACGCAGTATTTT. Protein: CSVGLVADTQYF. The rearrangement joins TRBV29-1 to TRBJ2-3; tentative D call: TRBD2 (6 bases). Trimming took off 4 bases at V and 4 bases at J, with 9 bases between the two ends. CDR3 length equals 12 residues. From germline, CDR1 is SQVTM and CDR2 ANQGSEA.

The table lists this clonotype with many counts. The V gene is TRBV5-6, the J gene TRBJ2-7, with D uncertain. The germline V and J ends were trimmed by 4 bases and 3 bases, with 11 bases remaining between them. Germline lookup yields CDR1 SGHDT and CDR2 YYEEEE. There are 13 residues in the CDR3. Here the CDR3 DNA reads TGTGCCAGCAGCCCACAGACCGTCTACGAGCAGTACTTC. Amino acid sequence: CASSPQTVYEQYF.

This clonotype was counted between two and nine times. The chain uses TRBV20-1 and TRBJ2-3, with TRBD2 matching over 9 bases. J lost 1 base, V lost 2 bases, and 7 bases had no gene match. The CDR3 is 16 residues long. Per germline, CDR1 DFQATT and CDR2 SNEGSKA (reference sequence). For the CDR3, the DNA is TGCAGTGCTAGACCACAGGGACTAGCTGGCACAGATACGCAGTATTTT. Translating gives CSARPQGLAGTDTQYF.

The gene calls are TRBV4-1 and TRBJ1-4; the match to TRBD1 covers 8 bases. Trimming at V came to 6 bases and at J to 7 bases, leaving 7 bases not matched to a gene. Germline CDR1 reads MGHRA; CDR2 reads YSYEKL. The CDR3 has 14 residues. The DNA for the CDR3 is TGCGCCAGCAGTCACGGACAGGGAAGTGAAAAACTGTTTTTT. As protein: CASSHGQGSEKLFF.

There are many counts of this clonotype. V usage is TRBV6-1 and J usage is TRBJ2-4, with D possibly matching TRBD1 (5 bases). Germline-derived CDR1 and CDR2 are MNHNS and SASEGT. The CDR3 runs to 13 residues. The ends were cut back, 4 bases at V and 2 bases at J, with 6 bases in the middle. The CDR3 DNA follows: TGTGCCAGCAGTGGACAGACCAAAAACATTCAGTACTTC. Residues: CASSGQTKNIQYF.

This clonotype was found many times. The gene calls are TRBV7-2 and TRBJ2-2, with D possibly TRBD1 on 6 matching bases. The length of the CDR3 is 15 residues. Germline CDR1 reads SGHTA; CDR2 reads FQGNSA. The V end was cut by 4 bases, the J end by 6 bases, with 15 bases between. The CDR3 spells CASSSQGRGSGELFF. The CDR3 region has the DNA TGTGCCAGCAGCTCACAGGGAAGGGGCTCCGGGGAGCTGTTTTTT.

This clonotype has ten or more counts. This chain uses TRBV7-9 with TRBJ2-1; TRBD1 matches at 8 bases. V trimming: 3 bases; J trimming: 4 bases; junction bases outside the gene matches: 5. The CDR3 totals 15 residues. CDR1 and CDR2 (germline): SEHNR, FQNEAQ (reference sequence). The CDR3 coding sequence is TGTGCCAGCAGCTTCGCCGGGACAGGTTACAATGAGCAGTTCTTC. Its protein product is CASSFAGTGYNEQFF.

Turning to this clonotype: A much larger clonotype is one base distant, so this may be a read error. V is TRBV11-2 and J is TRBJ1-2, with a weak D call TRBD1 (6 bases). CDR1 and CDR2 (germline): SGHAT, FQNNGV. CDR3 length equals 12 residues. DNA for the CDR3: TGTGCCAGCAGCGCGAGTTTTGGGGGCTACGCCTTC. Amino acids: CASSASFGGYAF. The full variable domain, rest sourced from reference TRBV11-2 and TRBJ1-2, is EAGVAQSPRYKIIEKRQSVAFWCNPISGHATLYWYQQILGQGPKLLIQFQNNGVVDDSQLPKDRFSAERLKGVDSTLKIQPAKLEDSAVYLCASSASFGGYAFGSGTRLTVV.

The table lists this clonotype with a few counts. CDR3 sequence reads: CAWSPQDPLINNQPQHF. The CDR3 nucleotides read TGTGCCTGGAGTCCTCAAGATCCCCTGATCAATAATCAGCCCCAGCATTTT. The chain has TRBV30 and TRBJ1-5; no firm D call. Trimming took off 2 bases at V and 4 bases at J, with 21 bases between the two ends. The CDR3 sequence is 17 residues long. Germline CDR1 GTSNPN, CDR2 SVGIG (reference sequence).

Concerning this clonotype itself: A much larger clone is a single base away; this may be a read error. The rearrangement uses TRBV28 and TRBJ2-7; no reliable D call. The CDR3 contains 16 residues. Germline assignment: CDR1 MDHEN and CDR2 SYDVKM. With 6 bases removed from V and 3 bases from J, the gap between germline ends came to 21 bases. CDR3 sequence: CASSQPPLGPIYEQYF. The CDR3 nucleotides are TGTGCCAGCAGCCAACCCCCCCTTGGACCCATCTACGAGCAGTACTTC.

Many counts were recorded for this clonotype. The genes are TRBV2 and TRBJ1-1; D is unclear. CDR1 is SNHLY and CDR2 is FYNNEI in the germline V gene. The V end lost 3 bases, the J end lost 5 bases, and 10 bases lay between the germline ends. There are 13 residues in the CDR3. CDR3 loop: CASSDLPGTEAFF. In nucleotides, the CDR3 is TGTGCCAGCAGTGATCTTCCGGGGACTGAAGCTTTCTTT.